This T cell receptor (beta chain) was documented in a study of T cell responses to AZD1222 COVID-19 vaccine. Study results and caveats: After two AZD1222 doses, spike-specific TCR breadth and depth rose versus day 0. Dominant CD4 TCR responses targeted spike regions 160-218 and 743-854.

Trimming removed 0 bases from V and 3 bases from J, with 15 bases in between. The CDR3 covers 16 residues. From germline, CDR1 is SGHRS and CDR2 YFSETQ. Sequenced by immunoSEQ multiplex PCR; TCRdb stores in-frame clones only, minus some. Counted here are about 100,000 clones, about 90% occurring once; the ten biggest clones make up 2% to 2.5%. This clone appeared a single time. What it binds is unknown. The clonotype originates from an adult who received the AZD1222 COVID-19 vaccine. The chain employs TRBV5-1 and TRBJ1-2; no firm D call. This specimen was peripheral blood, taken 28 days after the second AZD1222 dose. CDR3 in amino acids: CASSLDISKFDYGYTF. CDR3 bases: TGCGCCAGCAGCTTGGACATCTCAAAGTTCGACTATGGCTACACCTTC. Full variable domain (rest looked up from reference TRBV5-1 and TRBJ1-2): KAGVTQTPRYLIKTRGQQVTLSCSPISGHRSVSWYQQTPGQGLQFLFEYFSETQRNKGNFPGRFSGRQFSNSRSEMNVSTLELGDSALYLCASSLDISKFDYGYTFGSGTRLTVV.